This note documents a single T cell receptor beta chain sequence. This sample is drawn from a study of cytomegalovirus exposure and HLA in healthy donors. The method was immunoSEQ multiplex PCR; TCRdb's version includes in-frame clones alone and lacks a portion of them. The table lists 130,000 or so clones, about 90% of them singletons, with 1.5% to 2% in the top ten. V lost 0 bases to trimming and J lost 6 bases, with 10 bases between them. The CDR3 length is 13 residues. Per the germline V gene, CDR1 is SGDLS and CDR2 is YYNGEE. The chain recombines TRBV9 with TRBJ2-7; no firm D call. The sequence came from a young woman in good health and CMV-seronegative. Sequencing was done on a sample of PBMCs. The CDR3 sequence is CASSVGQFREQYF. CDR3 nucleotides: TGTGCCAGCAGCGTAGGGCAGTTTCGCGAGCAGTACTTC.